This T cell receptor beta chain was captured by sequencing in a study of technical replicates of blood from several donors. This clone was picked up one time. TCRdb keeps only in-frame clones here, not all; method: immunoSEQ multiplex PCR. The sample records about 68,000 clones, about 97% being singletons. The ends were cut back, 3 bases at V and 5 bases at J, with 11 bases in the middle. This CDR3 is 13 amino acids long. From germline, CDR1 is SGHNT and CDR2 YYREEE (reference sequence). The chain combines TRBV5-4 with TRBJ1-2, with D maybe TRBD1 (6 bases). This TCR was recovered from a human donor in good health. Sequencing used T cells isolated from PBMCs. The CDR3 coding sequence is TGTGCCAGCAGCTCGGACAGTACGTATGGCTACACCTTC. It specifies CASSSDSTYGYTF.